The 18 T cell receptor beta chains in this list originate from one sample, sequenced in a study of shared clonotypes between healthy human individuals. Selected positively for CCR7 and CD45RO-negative, naive CD8 cells excluded terminally differentiated effector memory CD45RA+ cells. Repertoires were generated with immunoSEQ multiplex PCR, while TCRdb's copy carries only in-frame clones and drops some. The sample has roughly 2 million clones, approximately 94% seen once; the top ten hold about 1.1%. The material sequenced was naive CD8+ T cells sorted from blood. Receptor source: a man aged 18 to 30 in good health.

The chain carries TRBV2 and TRBJ2-5; 8 bases match TRBD2. The ends lost 5 bases at V and 1 base at J; junction bases unmatched: 9. Germline CDR1 reads SNHLY; CDR2 reads FYNNEI. This CDR3 has 16 amino acids. The CDR3 DNA follows: TGTGCCAGCAGTAGTAGCGGGGCAACTACCCAAGAGACCCAGTACTTC. This codes for CASSSSGATTQETQYF.

The V gene is TRBV30, the J gene TRBJ1-3; 7 bases are a match to TRBD1. Per the germline V gene, CDR1 is GTSNPN and CDR2 is SVGIG (reference sequence). Trimming at V came to 8 bases and at J to 3 bases, leaving 7 bases not matched to a gene. The CDR3 runs to 13 residues. CDR3 residues: CAGFRDSGNTIYF. The CDR3 DNA is TGTGCCGGTTTCCGGGACAGTGGAAACACCATATATTTT.

The V call is TRBV2, the J call TRBJ2-7, with D maybe TRBD2 (6 bases). The germline V gene has CDR1 SNHLY and CDR2 FYNNEI. V was cut by 11 bases and J by 7 bases, with 15 bases left in between. The CDR3 is made up of 11 amino acids. CDR3 residues: CAWGGRGEQYF. The CDR3 DNA follows: TGTGCCTGGGGAGGCCGAGGGGAGCAGTACTTC.

This rearrangement joins TRBV11-2 to TRBJ1-1, with D tentatively TRBD1 (6 bases). Trimming removed 1 base at V and 4 bases at J, with 10 bases between. This CDR3 contains 14 residues. From germline, CDR1 is SGHAT and CDR2 FQNNGV. The CDR3 sequence: CASSLAWGATEAFF. The DNA of the CDR3 is TGTGCCAGCAGCTTAGCGTGGGGGGCCACTGAAGCTTTCTTT.

The chain employs TRBV18 and TRBJ1-3; 9 bases are shared with TRBD1. Germline V gives CDR1 KGHSH, CDR2 LQKENI. With V trimmed by 3 bases and J by 2 bases, 8 bases remained unmatched. The CDR3 contains 17 residues. DNA of the CDR3: TGTGCCAGCTCACCCCTACAGGGGGCGTCTACTGGAAACACCATATATTTT. Protein product: CASSPLQGASTGNTIYF.

The V gene is TRBV5-6, the J gene TRBJ2-1, with D perhaps being TRBD1 or TRBD2 (6 bases each). This CDR3 has 15 residues. The V gene lost 0 bases and the J gene lost 7 bases, with 14 bases spanning the gap. Germline V gives CDR1 SGHDT, CDR2 YYEEEE. CDR3 amino acids: CASSLGAGEANEQFF. The CDR3 region has the DNA TGTGCCAGCAGCTTGGGGGCAGGGGAGGCAAATGAGCAGTTCTTC. The full variable domain, with the rest looked up from reference TRBV5-6 and TRBJ2-1, is DAGVTQSPTHLIKTRGQQVTLRCSPKSGHDTVSWYQQALGQGPQFIFQYYEEEERQRGNFPDRFSGHQFPNYSSELNVNALLLGDSALYLCASSLGAGEANEQFFGPGTRLTVL.

The V and J genes are TRBV11-2 and TRBJ2-7; 8 bases are shared with TRBD1. This CDR3 comprises 17 residues. The germline gives CDR1 SGHAT, CDR2 FQNNGV. The V and J ends lost 5 bases and 6 bases, in that order; junction bases with no gene match: 18. The CDR3 loop is CASSRIKGEDRVGEQYF. The CDR3 DNA is TGTGCCAGCAGCCGAATCAAGGGGGAGGACAGGGTCGGCGAGCAGTACTTC.

The V gene is TRBV4-3, the J gene TRBJ2-1, with D unclear. The CDR3 loop spans 11 amino acids. Per the germline V gene, CDR1 is LGHNA and CDR2 is YSLEER. Trimming shortened V by 0 bases and J by 16 bases, and 10 bases separated the two germline ends. The CDR3 here is CASSQDMQYFF. The CDR3 DNA follows: TGCGCCAGCAGCCAAGATATGCAATATTTCTTC.

J is TRBJ2-2 and V is TRBV27, with a tentative D call TRBD2 (7 bases). Between the trimmed V and J ends, which lost 6 bases and 1 base, there was a span of 15 bases. The CDR3 totals 16 residues. CDR1 and CDR2 from the germline V gene are MNHEY and SMNVEV (reference sequence). Here the CDR3 reads CASSTTGGRNTGELFF. The CDR3 coding sequence is TGTGCCAGCAGCACCACGGGGGGCAGGAACACCGGGGAGCTGTTTTTT.

The gene calls are TRBV5-1 and TRBJ2-7, with D possibly TRBD1 on 5 matching bases. The CDR3 has 15 residues. The V gene's germline CDR1 is SGHRS and CDR2 YFSETQ. V lost 1 base and J 2 bases, leaving 13 bases between the germline ends. The chain's CDR3 is CASSLRGVEPYEQYF. CDR3 in DNA: TGCGCCAGCAGCTTGAGGGGTGTCGAGCCCTACGAGCAGTACTTC. The variable domain in full, with the rest retrieved from reference TRBV5-1 and TRBJ2-7, is KAGVTQTPRYLIKTRGQQVTLSCSPISGHRSVSWYQQTPGQGLQFLFEYFSETQRNKGNFPGRFSGRQFSNSRSEMNVSTLELGDSALYLCASSLRGVEPYEQYFGPGTRLTVT.

This chain joins TRBV5-6 and TRBJ1-5, with 7 bases matching TRBD1. The CDR3 runs 13 residues. J gave up 5 bases and V 3 bases, and 2 bases lay outside the gene matches. Germline V lookup: CDR1 SGHDT, CDR2 YYEEEE. The CDR3 sequence is CASSSGTDQPQHF. CDR3 bases: TGTGCCAGCAGCTCCGGGACAGATCAGCCCCAGCATTTT.

This chain connects TRBV30 to TRBJ1-1, with a tentative D call TRBD1 (5 bases). From germline, CDR1 is GTSNPN and CDR2 SVGIG (reference sequence). The CDR3 sequence is 11 residues long. The CDR3 sequence: CALGEIAEAFF. The CDR3 bases are TGTGCTTTGGGGGAGATCGCTGAAGCTTTCTTT.

On this clone: An end of the junction differs from the germline gene, which may be a read error. The sample carries other DNA sequences with the same CDR3. This chain joins TRBV30 and TRBJ2-3, with a possible D match to TRBD1 (6 bases). From germline, CDR1 is GTSNPN and CDR2 SVGIG (reference sequence). The CDR3 is made up of 15 amino acids. The CDR3, as DNA: TGCGCCTGGGCGGACAGCCCGACTAGCACAGATACGCAGTATTTT. Residues: CAWADSPTSTDTQYF.

The genes are TRBV5-6 and TRBJ1-2, with 7 bases aligning to TRBD1. Germline CDR1 and CDR2: SGHDT and YYEEEE. Trimming at V came to 5 bases and at J to 8 bases, leaving 12 bases not matched to a gene. The CDR3 contains 14 residues. The DNA of the CDR3 is TGTGCCAGCAGTCCATACAGGGGCCAGGGAGGCTACACCTTC. Translation gives CASSPYRGQGGYTF.

The rearrangement links TRBV30 to TRBJ2-7; no reliable D call. Germline V CDR1 and CDR2: GTSNPN, SVGIG (reference sequence). V was trimmed by 2 bases and J by 3 bases, leaving 8 bases between them. The CDR3 contains 12 residues. CDR3 sequence: CAWSPPSYEQYF. In DNA, the CDR3 is TGTGCCTGGAGTCCTCCGAGCTACGAGCAGTACTTC.

The chain has TRBV21-1 and TRBJ1-6; the table calls TRBD1, which could not be checked here. TRBV21-1 is an annotated pseudogene. The CDR3 consists of 11 residues. CDR3 coding DNA: TGTGCCAGCACCTCGGTCCAGGTGCCACTCTTT. Translating it yields CASTSVQVPLF.

V and J are TRBV6-5 and TRBJ2-7; D unresolved. V lost 4 bases, J lost 3 bases, and 10 bases lay in between. CDR3 length: 13 amino acids. CDR1 is MNHEY and CDR2 is SVGAGI in the germline V gene. The CDR3 spells CASSFVEDYEQYF. CDR3 DNA sequence: TGTGCCAGCAGTTTCGTCGAGGACTACGAGCAGTACTTC.

The chain carries TRBV4-1 and TRBJ1-2; 7 bases agree with TRBD1. The CDR3 is 17 residues long. Germline CDR1 MGHRA, CDR2 YSYEKL. J lost 5 bases, V lost 4 bases, and 16 bases had no gene match. As DNA, the CDR3 is TGCGCCAGCAGCCTGGGACGGACAGGCTCCCAGGGGTATGGCTACACCTTC. Translated, it gives CASSLGRTGSQGYGYTF.